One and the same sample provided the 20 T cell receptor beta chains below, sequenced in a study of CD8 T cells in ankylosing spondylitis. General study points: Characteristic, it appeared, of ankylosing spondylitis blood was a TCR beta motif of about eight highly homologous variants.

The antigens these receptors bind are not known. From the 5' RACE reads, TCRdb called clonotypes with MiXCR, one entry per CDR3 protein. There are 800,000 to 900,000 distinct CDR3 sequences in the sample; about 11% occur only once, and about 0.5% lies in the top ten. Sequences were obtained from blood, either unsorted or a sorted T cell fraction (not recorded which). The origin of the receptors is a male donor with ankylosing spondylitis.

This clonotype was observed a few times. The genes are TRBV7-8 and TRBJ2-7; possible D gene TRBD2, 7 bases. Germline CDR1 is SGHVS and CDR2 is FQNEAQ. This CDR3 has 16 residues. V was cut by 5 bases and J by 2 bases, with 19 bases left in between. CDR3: CASSPSMGGAPYEQYF. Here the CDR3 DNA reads TGTGCCAGCAGCCCCTCAATGGGGGGGGCGCCCTACGAGCAGTACTTC.

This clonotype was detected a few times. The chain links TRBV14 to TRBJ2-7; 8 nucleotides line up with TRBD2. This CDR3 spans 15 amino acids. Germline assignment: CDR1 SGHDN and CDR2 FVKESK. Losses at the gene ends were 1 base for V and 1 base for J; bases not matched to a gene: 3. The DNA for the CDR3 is TGTGCCAGCAGCCAAGGCGGGAGGAGTTCCTACGAGCAGTACTTC. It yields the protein CASSQGGRSSYEQYF.

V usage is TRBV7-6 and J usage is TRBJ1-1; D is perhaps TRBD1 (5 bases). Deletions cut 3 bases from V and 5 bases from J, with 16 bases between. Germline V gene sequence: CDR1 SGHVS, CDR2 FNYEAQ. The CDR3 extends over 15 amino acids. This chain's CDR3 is CASSFSRDGVTEAFF. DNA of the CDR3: TGTGCCAGCAGCTTTTCCCGGGACGGCGTGACTGAAGCTTTCTTT.

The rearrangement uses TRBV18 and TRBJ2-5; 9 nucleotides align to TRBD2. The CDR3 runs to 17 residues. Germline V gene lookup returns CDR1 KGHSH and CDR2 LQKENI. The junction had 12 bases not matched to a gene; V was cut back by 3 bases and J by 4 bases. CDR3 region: CASSPIAGAGGGETQYF. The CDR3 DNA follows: TGTGCCAGCTCACCGATCGCCGGAGCGGGAGGTGGAGAGACCCAGTACTTC.

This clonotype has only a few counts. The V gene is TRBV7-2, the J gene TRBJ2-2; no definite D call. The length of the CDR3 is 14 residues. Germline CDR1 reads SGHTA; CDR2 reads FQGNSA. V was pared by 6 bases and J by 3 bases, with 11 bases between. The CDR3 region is CASRRQVDTGELFF. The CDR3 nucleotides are TGTGCCAGCAGGCGGCAGGTTGACACCGGGGAGCTGTTTTTT.

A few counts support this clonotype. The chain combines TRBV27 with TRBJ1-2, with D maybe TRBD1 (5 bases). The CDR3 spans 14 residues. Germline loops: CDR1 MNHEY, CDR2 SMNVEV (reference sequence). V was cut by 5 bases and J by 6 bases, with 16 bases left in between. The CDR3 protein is CASSAQAHTHGYTF. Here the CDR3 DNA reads TGTGCCAGCAGTGCACAGGCTCACACCCATGGCTACACCTTC.

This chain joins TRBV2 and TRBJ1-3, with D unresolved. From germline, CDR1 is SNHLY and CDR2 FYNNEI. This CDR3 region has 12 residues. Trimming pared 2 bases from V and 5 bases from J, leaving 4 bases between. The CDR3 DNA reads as TGTGCCAGCAGTGAACCCAGAAACACCATATATTTT. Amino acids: CASSEPRNTIYF.

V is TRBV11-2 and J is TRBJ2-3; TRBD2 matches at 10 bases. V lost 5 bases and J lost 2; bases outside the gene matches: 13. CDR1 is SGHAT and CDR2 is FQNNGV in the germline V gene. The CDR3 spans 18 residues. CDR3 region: CASSRNGASGGLTDTQYF. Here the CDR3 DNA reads TGTGCCAGCAGCCGTAACGGGGCTAGCGGGGGCCTCACAGATACGCAGTATTTT.

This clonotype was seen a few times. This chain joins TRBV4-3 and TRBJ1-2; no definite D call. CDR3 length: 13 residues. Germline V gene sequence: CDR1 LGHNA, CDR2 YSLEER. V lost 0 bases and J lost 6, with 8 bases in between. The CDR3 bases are TGCGCCAGCAGCCAAGATCCAGGCGATGGCTACACCTTC. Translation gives CASSQDPGDGYTF.

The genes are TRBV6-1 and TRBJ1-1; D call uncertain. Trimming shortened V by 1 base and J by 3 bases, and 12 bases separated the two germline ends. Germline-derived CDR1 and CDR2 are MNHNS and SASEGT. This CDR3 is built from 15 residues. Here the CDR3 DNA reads TGTGCCAGCAGTGAAGAACAACGGGGTTACACTGAAGCTTTCTTT. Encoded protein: CASSEEQRGYTEAFF.

The CDR3 DNA reads as TGTGCCAGCAGCTCCCCGTGGGCTAGCGGGAGGAAGCTACAAGAGACCCAGTACTTC. Its protein product is CASSSPWASGRKLQETQYF. The J gene is TRBJ2-5, the V gene TRBV11-2; the match to TRBD2 covers 11 bases. V was pared by 4 bases and J by 2 bases, with 15 bases of the junction left unmatched. The CDR3 runs 19 residues. Germline CDR1 and CDR2: SGHAT and FQNNGV. Variable domain in full (rest from reference TRBV11-2 and TRBJ2-5): EAGVAQSPRYKIIEKRQSVAFWCNPISGHATLYWYQQILGQGPKLLIQFQNNGVVDDSQLPKDRFSAERLKGVDSTLKIQPAKLEDSAVYLCASSSPWASGRKLQETQYFGPGTRLLVL.

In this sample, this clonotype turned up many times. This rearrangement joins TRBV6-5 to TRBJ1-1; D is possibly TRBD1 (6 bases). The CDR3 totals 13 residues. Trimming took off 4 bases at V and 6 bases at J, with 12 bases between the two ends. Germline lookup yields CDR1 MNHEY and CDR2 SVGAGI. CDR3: CASSSTGSPEAFF. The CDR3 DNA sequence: TGTGCCAGCAGTTCTACAGGGAGCCCTGAAGCTTTCTTT.

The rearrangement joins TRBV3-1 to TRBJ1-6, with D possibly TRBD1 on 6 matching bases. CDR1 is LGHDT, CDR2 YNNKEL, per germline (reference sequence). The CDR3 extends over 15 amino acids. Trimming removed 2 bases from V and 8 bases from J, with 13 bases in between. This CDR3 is CASSQSTGPDSPLHF. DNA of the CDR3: TGTGCCAGCAGCCAATCCACAGGGCCGGATTCACCCCTCCACTTT.

Here the CDR3 DNA reads TGTGCCAGCAGCGTAGTTTCGGGGGCTGGGGAGACCCAGTACTTC. This gives the protein CASSVVSGAGETQYF. The chain employs TRBV9 and TRBJ2-5, with D perhaps TRBD1 or TRBD2 (6 bases each). V shed 0 bases and J shed 5 bases, with 14 bases lying between them. There are 15 residues in the CDR3. CDR1 is SGDLS, CDR2 YYNGEE, per germline.

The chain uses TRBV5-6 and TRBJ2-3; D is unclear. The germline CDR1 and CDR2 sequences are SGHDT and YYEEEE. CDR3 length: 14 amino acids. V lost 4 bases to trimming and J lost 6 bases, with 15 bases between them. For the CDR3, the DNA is TGTGCCAGCAGCCCCGGGCGCTTCAGCGATACGCAGTATTTT. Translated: CASSPGRFSDTQYF.

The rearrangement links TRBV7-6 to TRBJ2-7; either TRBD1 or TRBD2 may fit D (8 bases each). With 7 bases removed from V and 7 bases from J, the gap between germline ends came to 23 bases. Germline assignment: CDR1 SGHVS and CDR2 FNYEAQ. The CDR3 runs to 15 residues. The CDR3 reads CASTPFDRGLGEQYF. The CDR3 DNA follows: TGTGCCAGCACCCCATTCGACAGGGGACTAGGGGAGCAGTACTTC.

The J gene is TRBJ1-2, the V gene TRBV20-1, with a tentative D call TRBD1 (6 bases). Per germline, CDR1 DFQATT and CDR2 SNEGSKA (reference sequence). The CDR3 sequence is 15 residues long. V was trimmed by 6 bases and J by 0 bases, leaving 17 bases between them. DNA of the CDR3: TGCAGTGCCCAGGAGGAAGCAGGGGCTAACTATGGCTACACCTTC. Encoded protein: CSAQEEAGANYGYTF.

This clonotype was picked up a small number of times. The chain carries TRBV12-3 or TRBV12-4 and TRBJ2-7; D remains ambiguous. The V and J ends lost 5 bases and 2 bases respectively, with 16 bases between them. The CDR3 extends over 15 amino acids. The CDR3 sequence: CASSPHDLRAYEQYF. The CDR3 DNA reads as TGTGCCAGCAGTCCCCATGATCTAAGGGCCTACGAGCAGTACTTC.

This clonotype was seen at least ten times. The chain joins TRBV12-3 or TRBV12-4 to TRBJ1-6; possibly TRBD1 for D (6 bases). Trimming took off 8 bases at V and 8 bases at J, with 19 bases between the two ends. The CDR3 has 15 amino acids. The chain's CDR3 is CASSRTVQGYSPLHF. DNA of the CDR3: TGTGCCAGCTCCCGCACCGTACAGGGATATTCACCCCTCCACTTT.

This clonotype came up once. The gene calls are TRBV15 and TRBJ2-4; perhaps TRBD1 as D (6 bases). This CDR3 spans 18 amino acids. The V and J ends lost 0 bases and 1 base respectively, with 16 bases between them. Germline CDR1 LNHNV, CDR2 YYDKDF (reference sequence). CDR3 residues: CATSRENRDLWAKNIQYF. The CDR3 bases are TGTGCCACCAGCAGAGAGAACAGGGATCTTTGGGCCAAAAACATTCAGTACTTC.